What follows are 27 T cell receptor beta chains derived from one specimen sequenced in a study of memory CD4+ T cells and cytomegalovirus serostatus. TCRdb's copy holds only in-frame clones and misses some; the assay was immunoSEQ multiplex PCR. The sample lists 50,000 or so clones; 70% to 85% were seen once. The sort gate was single viable CD3+CD4+CD8-CD45RO+ cells for memory CD4+ T cells. Sample: memory CD4+ T cells from blood. These receptors all stem from an adult in good health and CMV-seronegative.

The chain employs TRBV9 and TRBJ2-7; 8 nucleotides line up with TRBD2. Unmatched junction bases numbered 5, after V lost 4 bases and J lost 2 bases. CDR3 length: 14 residues. Germline assignment: CDR1 SGDLS and CDR2 YYNGEE. CDR3 sequence: CASSRYSGAYEQYF. The CDR3 coding sequence is TGTGCCAGCAGCAGATATAGCGGGGCCTACGAGCAGTACTTC.

The CDR3, as DNA: TGTGCCAGCAGCCAAGAGACTAATTGGGGAGGGGATACGCAGTATTTT. Translating gives CASSQETNWGGDTQYF. V and J are TRBV7-8 and TRBJ2-3, with 7 positions matching TRBD2. This CDR3 comprises 16 residues. The V gene end was trimmed by 5 bases and the J gene end by 6 bases; junction bases not matched to a gene: 14. In germline, CDR1 is SGHVS, CDR2 FQNEAQ.

The CDR3: CASSLLGQSYGYTF. The CDR3 DNA follows: TGTGCCAGCAGCTTACTCGGACAGAGCTATGGCTACACCTTC. The rearrangement joins TRBV11-2 to TRBJ1-2, with D possibly being TRBD1 (6 bases). The V end lost 2 bases, the J end lost 4 bases, and 11 bases lay between the germline ends. Germline V lookup: CDR1 SGHAT, CDR2 FQNNGV. This CDR3 has 14 amino acids.

This sequence joins TRBV19 and TRBJ1-4; 7 bases agree with TRBD1. V lost 7 bases to trimming and J lost 3 bases; unmatched junction nucleotides: 2. This CDR3 region has 13 residues. Germline V lookup: CDR1 LNHDA, CDR2 SQIVND (reference sequence). CDR3 region: CASTGTANEKLFF. The DNA for the CDR3 is TGTGCCAGTACCGGGACAGCTAATGAAAAACTGTTTTTT.

This chain uses TRBV7-9 with TRBJ2-5; no clear D gene. Trimming took 5 bases from V and 2 from J, leaving 15 bases between them. CDR3 length: 15 amino acids. CDR1 and CDR2 (germline): SEHNR, FQNEAQ (reference sequence). CDR3 coding DNA: TGTGCCAGCAGCCTGCGTCTGGGTGGACAAGAGACCCAGTACTTC. Its protein is CASSLRLGGQETQYF.

The chain combines TRBV2 with TRBJ2-1, with TRBD2 as a possible D gene (5 bases). V lost 3 bases to trimming and J lost 6 bases, with 12 bases between them. Germline lookup yields CDR1 SNHLY and CDR2 FYNNEI. The CDR3 spans 14 residues. The CDR3 here is CASSDSLASNEQFF. The DNA for the CDR3 is TGTGCCAGCAGTGACAGTCTAGCCTCCAATGAGCAGTTCTTC.

The J gene is TRBJ1-2, the V gene TRBV19; D might be TRBD1 (5 bases). This CDR3 spans 13 amino acids. The V gene lost 10 bases and the J gene lost 7 bases, with 19 bases spanning the gap. Per germline, CDR1 LNHDA and CDR2 SQIVND (reference sequence). The CDR3 DNA sequence: TGTGCCACCAGGAGGACACTTGAAGGTGGCTACACCTTC. Translating it yields CATRRTLEGGYTF.

The chain couples TRBV10-3 to TRBJ2-4, with 9 bases matching TRBD1. J lost 3 bases, V lost 4 bases, and 1 base had no gene match. The CDR3 has 14 residues. CDR1 is ENHRY, CDR2 SYGVKD, per germline. The CDR3 sequence: CAISGQGDKNIQYF. The CDR3 DNA reads as TGTGCCATCAGTGGACAGGGGGACAAAAACATTCAGTACTTC.

The rearrangement uses TRBV6-5 and TRBJ2-7; D is unclear. Germline CDR1 is MNHEY and CDR2 is SVGAGI. V was pared by 4 bases and J by 2 bases, with 12 bases between. The CDR3 has 14 amino acids. CDR3 bases: TGTGCCAGCAGTTCGATGGGGATCGCCTACGAGCAGTACTTC. The encoded protein is CASSSMGIAYEQYF.

V gene TRBV5-5 combines with J gene TRBJ2-3, with unresolved D. Germline CDR1 and CDR2: SGHKS and YYEKEE (reference sequence). V was pared by 0 bases and J by 0 bases, with 8 bases between. The CDR3 has 15 residues. The CDR3 loop is CASSLVPGSTDTQYF. The CDR3 DNA reads as TGTGCCAGCAGCTTGGTCCCAGGTAGCACAGATACGCAGTATTTT. The whole variable domain, filled in from reference TRBV5-5 and TRBJ2-3, reads DAGVTQSPTHLIKTRGQQVTLRCSPISGHKSVSWYQQVLGQGPQFIFQYYEKEERGRGNFPDRFSARQFPNYSSELNVNALLLGDSALYLCASSLVPGSTDTQYFGPGTRLTVL.

This chain links TRBV6-5 with TRBJ1-1; D unresolved. Germline-derived CDR1 and CDR2 are MNHEY and SVGAGI. CDR3 length: 15 amino acids. Trimming removed 0 bases at V and 4 bases at J, with 12 bases between. The CDR3 bases are TGTGCCAGCAGTTACTCGATTGGGGTAGGCACTGAAGCTTTCTTT. Translating gives CASSYSIGVGTEAFF.

The chain couples TRBV29-1 to TRBJ2-7; 9 positions agree with TRBD1. The CDR3 has 12 amino acids. V was clipped by 7 bases and J by 3 bases; unmatched bases: 4. CDR1 is SQVTM and CDR2 is ANQGSEA in the germline V gene. This CDR3 is CSGKTGGYEQYF. The CDR3 nucleotides read TGCAGCGGGAAGACAGGGGGCTACGAGCAGTACTTC.

In this sample, this clone turned up a few times. The chain joins TRBV6-5 to TRBJ1-6, with D perhaps matching TRBD1 (6 bases). Germline V gives CDR1 MNHEY, CDR2 SVGAGI. There are 13 residues in the CDR3. V was clipped by 6 bases and J by 6 bases, with 9 bases between them. The CDR3 protein is CASRRTVNSPLHF. In nucleotides, the CDR3 is TGTGCCAGCAGGAGGACAGTTAATTCACCCCTCCACTTT.

The chain couples TRBV9 to TRBJ2-2, with 8 bases aligning to TRBD2. The CDR3 extends over 16 amino acids. Germline V lookup: CDR1 SGDLS, CDR2 YYNGEE. J gave up 6 bases and V 5 bases, and 12 bases lay outside the gene matches. CDR3 residues: CASSRAGTSSAGELFF. CDR3 nucleotide sequence: TGTGCCAGCAGTAGGGCAGGGACTAGTTCGGCCGGGGAGCTGTTTTTT.

This chain connects TRBV28 to TRBJ1-4; 7 bases are shared with TRBD1. Germline CDR1 reads MDHEN; CDR2 reads SYDVKM. V trimming: 5 bases; J trimming: 4 bases; junction bases outside the gene matches: 4. This CDR3 has 14 residues. CDR3 sequence reads: CASSGGDSNEKLFF. The CDR3 DNA is TGTGCCAGCAGTGGGGGGGACAGTAATGAAAAACTGTTTTTT.

This clone was seen a handful of times. V gene TRBV19 combines with J gene TRBJ2-1; 8 bases are a match to TRBD1. Losses at the gene ends were 6 bases for V and 0 bases for J; bases not matched to a gene: 4. CDR3 size: 15 residues. CDR1 LNHDA and CDR2 SQIVND come from the germline V gene (reference sequence). The CDR3 sequence: CASRLDRASYNEQFF. The CDR3 DNA follows: TGTGCCAGTAGGTTGGACAGGGCCTCCTACAATGAGCAGTTCTTC.

The chain recombines TRBV19 with TRBJ2-3, with 8 positions matching TRBD1. Germline assignment: CDR1 LNHDA and CDR2 SQIVND (reference sequence). The CDR3 extends over 19 amino acids. J was trimmed by 0 bases and V by 7 bases; bases with no gene match: 18. The CDR3 reads CASTQGALGGWGSTDTQYF. The CDR3 DNA follows: TGTGCCAGTACCCAGGGGGCGCTGGGTGGCTGGGGAAGCACAGATACGCAGTATTTT. The whole variable domain, filled in from reference TRBV19 and TRBJ2-3, reads DGGITQSPKYLFRKEGQNVTLSCEQNLNHDAMYWYRQDPGQGLRLIYYSQIVNDFQKGDIAEGYSVSREKKESFPLTVTSAQKNPTAFYLCASTQGALGGWGSTDTQYFGPGTRLTVL.

The chain couples TRBV30 to TRBJ2-1; D perhaps matches TRBD2 (6 bases). Germline assignment: CDR1 GTSNPN and CDR2 SVGIG (reference sequence). This CDR3 region has 15 residues. Between the trimmed V and J ends, which lost 2 bases and 0 bases, there was a span of 11 bases. The CDR3 DNA sequence: TGTGCCTGGAGTCGTGGAGGGAACTCCTACAATGAGCAGTTCTTC. Its protein is CAWSRGGNSYNEQFF.

J is TRBJ1-4 and V is TRBV1; the listed D gene, TRBD1, was not tested against the DNA. TRBV1 is an annotated pseudogene. This CDR3 has 18 residues. CDR3 amino acids: CTSSQDGTGSKTNEKLFF. The DNA for the CDR3 is TGCACCAGCAGCCAAGATGGGACAGGGAGTAAAACTAATGAAAAACTGTTTTTT.

A few counts support this clone. The V gene is TRBV5-1, the J gene TRBJ1-4; D call uncertain. Germline V gene sequence: CDR1 SGHRS, CDR2 YFSETQ. V lost 0 bases to trimming and J lost 0 bases, with 9 bases between them. The CDR3 consists of 16 residues. The CDR3 sequence is CASSLAGSATNEKLFF. The DNA of the CDR3 is TGCGCCAGCAGCTTGGCCGGATCGGCAACTAATGAAAAACTGTTTTTT.

This chain uses TRBV5-6 with TRBJ2-1; TRBD2 matches 9 bases. CDR1 is SGHDT and CDR2 is YYEEEE in the germline V gene. The CDR3 consists of 14 residues. Trimming took 0 bases from V and 10 from J; bases not matched to a gene: 5. The CDR3 is CASSLERGALEQFF. The CDR3 DNA reads as TGTGCCAGCAGCTTGGAGCGGGGGGCTCTCGAGCAGTTCTTC.

In its sample, this clone was seen a few times. The V and J genes are TRBV29-1 and TRBJ2-3; tentatively, D is TRBD2 (6 bases). The CDR3 loop spans 14 amino acids. With 2 bases removed from V and 1 base from J, the gap between germline ends came to 10 bases. In germline, CDR1 is SQVTM, CDR2 ANQGSEA. CDR3: CSVERGLGTDTQYF. The CDR3 nucleotides read TGCAGCGTTGAAAGGGGACTTGGCACAGATACGCAGTATTTT.

V usage is TRBV7-9 and J usage is TRBJ2-6, with a tentative D call TRBD1 (5 bases). Germline V gene sequence: CDR1 SEHNR, CDR2 FQNEAQ (reference sequence). Trimming stripped 1 base from V and 4 bases from J, with 14 bases between. CDR3 length: 17 residues. As DNA, the CDR3 is TGTGCCAGCAGCTTAGAAACCCAGGGAAAGGGGGCCAACGTCCTGACTTTC. The encoded protein is CASSLETQGKGANVLTF.

V and J are TRBV14 and TRBJ1-2, with unresolved D. CDR1 is SGHDN and CDR2 is FVKESK in the germline V gene. This CDR3 is built from 13 residues. V gave up 3 bases and J gave up 1 base, with 6 bases separating them. For the CDR3, the DNA is TGTGCCAGCAGCCAGGGTTTTAACTATGGCTACACCTTC. Its protein is CASSQGFNYGYTF.

CDR3 DNA sequence: TGCGCCAGCAGCGGTGGGGGTGTCGGCACAGATACGCAGTATTTT. Amino acid sequence: CASSGGGVGTDTQYF. The V call is TRBV5-1, the J call TRBJ2-3; D tentatively fits TRBD1 or TRBD2 (5 bases each). The CDR3 is 15 residues long. V was clipped by 4 bases and J by 1 base, with 13 bases between them. Germline V gene sequence: CDR1 SGHRS, CDR2 YFSETQ.

In nucleotides, the CDR3 is TGTGCCAGCAGTATGGGGACTAGCGGGACCAAAGAGACCCAGTACTTC. This encodes CASSMGTSGTKETQYF. The V and J genes are TRBV2 and TRBJ2-5, with 13 bases matching TRBD2. In germline, CDR1 is SNHLY, CDR2 FYNNEI. The CDR3 runs to 16 residues. The J segment lost 3 bases and the V segment lost 5 bases, leaving 6 bases of the junction unmatched. Combining the CDR3 with reference TRBV2 and TRBJ2-5 gives the whole variable domain EPEVTQTPSHQVTQMGQEVILRCVPISNHLYFYWYRQILGQKVEFLVSFYNNEISEKSEIFDDQFSVERPDGSNFTLKIRSTKLEDSAMYFCASSMGTSGTKETQYFGPGTRLLVL.

The chain recombines TRBV9 with TRBJ1-1; the D gene is possibly TRBD1 (6 bases). Germline-derived CDR1 and CDR2 are SGDLS and YYNGEE. Trimming removed 3 bases at V and 0 bases at J, with 12 bases between. The CDR3 runs to 15 residues. The CDR3 DNA follows: TGTGCCAGCAGCGCGGGACATCTCATGAACACTGAAGCTTTCTTT. This sequence encodes CASSAGHLMNTEAFF.